These T cell receptor beta chains were read from a single sample in a study of T cells in Graves' hyperthyroidism and ophthalmopathy. TCRdb called the multiplex PCR reads again in MiXCR, with one record for every CDR3 protein. The sample has 550,000 to 800,000 distinct CDR3 sequences; roughly 17% are singletons. Source material: blood. The receptors stem from a man between 18 and 29 years old with Graves' hyperthyroidism. Both conserved end residues are part of each CDR3. A D gene is named only where the DNA matches it firmly. Not every row has a clone size; where given, it reads once, few, many or a size class.

>TRBJ2-1|TRBD2|many|TRBV20-1
CSARDSGRYNEQFF
TGCAGTGCTAGGGATAGCGGGCGGTACAATGAGCAGTTCTTC
>TRBJ1-5|TRBD1|few|TRBV6-1
CASRLSGGLSNQPQHF
TGTGCCAGCAGGCTATCAGGGGGCCTTAGCAATCAGCCCCAGCATTTT
>TRBJ1-1|.|many|TRBV5-1
CASSLGYSEAFF
TGCGCCAGCAGCTTGGGATACTCTGAAGCTTTCTTT
>TRBJ2-2|TRBD2|.|TRBV20-1
CSARDFLAENTGELFF
TGCAGTGCTAGAGATTTCCTAGCGGAGAACACCGGGGAGCTGTTTTTT
>TRBJ2-2|.|many|TRBV28
CASTRPGELFF
TGTGCCAGCACCCGTCCCGGGGAGCTGTTTTTT
>TRBJ1-5|TRBD1|.|TRBV18
CASSPDRVGNQPQHF
TGTGCCAGCTCACCTGACAGGGTCGGCAATCAGCCCCAGCATTTT
>TRBJ2-7|.|.|TRBV6-1
CASRSTGGYEQYF
TGTGCCAGCAGGTCAACCGGGGGATACGAGCAGTACTTC
>TRBJ2-2|.|.|TRBV20-1
CSAREDGELFF
TGCAGTGCTAGAGAAGACGGGGAGCTGTTTTTT
>TRBJ2-1|TRBD2|many|TRBV6-1
CASSYMEGLGRRISYNEQFF
TGTGCCAGCAGTTACATGGAGGGACTAGGGAGAAGGATATCCTACAATGAGCAGTTCTTC
>TRBJ2-1|TRBD2|.|TRBV29-1
CSGRLAGGRNEQFF
TGCAGCGGGAGACTAGCGGGAGGAAGGAATGAGCAGTTCTTC
>TRBJ1-5|.|many|TRBV28
CASSLIISGFLNQPQHF
TGTGCCAGCAGTTTAATTATCAGTGGGTTTCTGAATCAGCCCCAGCATTTT
>TRBJ2-1|TRBD2|few|TRBV6-1
CASVPSGRLGGEQFF
TGTGCCAGCGTCCCTAGCGGGAGGCTTGGCGGTGAGCAGTTCTTC
>TRBJ2-4|TRBD1|.|TRBV29-1
CSVDRGDIQYF
TGCAGCGTCGACAGGGGTGACATTCAGTACTTC
>TRBJ2-5|TRBD1|many|TRBV10-3
CAISGTGTQETQYF
TGTGCCATCAGTGGGACAGGGACACAAGAGACCCAGTACTTC
>TRBJ2-3|TRBD2|many|TRBV20-1
CSPVASGFTDTQYF
TGCAGCCCTGTTGCTAGCGGTTTCACAGATACGCAGTATTTT
>TRBJ1-5|.|few|TRBV4-3
CASSQDRGLLPLSNQPQHF
TGCGCCAGCAGCCAAGACCGTGGACTCCTTCCCCTTAGCAATCAGCCCCAGCATTTT
>TRBJ2-3|TRBD1|.|TRBV24-1
CATSDSRGSSTDTQYF
TGTGCCACCAGTGATTCCAGGGGGTCTAGCACAGATACGCAGTATTTT
>TRBJ1-3|.|.|TRBV28
CASRGGDTSGNTIYF
TGTGCCAGCCGAGGAGGGGACACCTCTGGAAACACCATATATTTT
>TRBJ2-1|.|once|TRBV27
CASSQDRGHSYNEQFF
TGTGCCAGCAGCCAAGACCGGGGGCATTCTTACAATGAGCAGTTCTTC
>TRBJ2-3|.|few|TRBV5-1
CASSFKGPGSDTQYF
TGCGCCAGCAGCTTTAAGGGACCCGGATCAGATACGCAGTATTTT
>TRBJ1-2|.|many|TRBV7-9
CASSLAPVTTGYTF
TGTGCCAGCAGCTTAGCCCCAGTGACGACTGGCTACACCTTC
>TRBJ1-5|TRBD1|.|TRBV7-2
CASSMDRASQPQHF
TGTGCCAGCAGCATGGACAGGGCCAGTCAGCCCCAGCATTTT
>TRBJ1-1|.|.|TRBV29-1
CSVVRRGSIEAFF
TGCAGCGTTGTCCGGCGTGGTTCAATTGAAGCTTTCTTT
>TRBJ2-3|TRBD1|many|TRBV27
CASSSNRGKSQYF
TGTGCCAGCAGTTCTAACAGGGGGAAGTCGCAGTATTTT
>TRBJ2-5|.|many|TRBV2
CASSEVAVQETQYF
TGTGCCAGCAGTGAAGTGGCAGTCCAAGAGACCCAGTACTTC
>TRBJ1-2|.|many|TRBV28
CASSNTAYGYTF
TGTGCCAGCAGCAATACAGCCTATGGCTACACCTTC
>TRBJ2-6|.|.|TRBV7-9
CASSLLVAGANVLTF
TGTGCCAGCAGCTTGTTAGTTGCTGGGGCCAACGTCCTGACTTTC
>TRBJ2-2|TRBD2|.|TRBV20-1
CSARVRTSGREVIYGTGELFF
TGCAGTGCTAGAGTCCGGACTAGCGGGAGGGAAGTAATCTATGGTACCGGGGAGCTGTTTTTT
>TRBJ2-1|TRBD2|many|TRBV20-1
CSARDEIAGYNEQFF
TGCAGTGCTAGAGATGAAATAGCGGGGTACAATGAGCAGTTCTTC
>TRBJ1-1|TRBD1|many|TRBV18
CASSPQGASTEAFF
TGTGCCAGCAGTCCTCAGGGGGCGAGCACTGAAGCTTTCTTT
>TRBJ2-4|TRBD1|few|TRBV5-1
CASSPGTGGLLQYF
TGCGCCAGCAGCCCCGGGACAGGTGGCCTCCTTCAGTACTTC
>TRBJ2-1|TRBD2|few|TRBV5-1
CASRGLAGEMHEQFF
TGCGCCAGCAGGGGACTAGCGGGAGAGATGCACGAGCAGTTCTTC
>TRBJ2-5|.|few|TRBV5-8
CASSLEGGQVETQYF
TGTGCCAGCAGCTTGGAGGGGGGGCAGGTGGAGACCCAGTACTTC
>TRBJ2-2|.|few|TRBV7-2
CASTPVGGGFSGELFF
TGTGCCAGCACCCCAGTAGGGGGGGGATTTTCCGGGGAGCTGTTTTTT
>TRBJ1-1|.|many|TRBV28
CASSFGQGAFF
TGTGCCAGCAGTTTCGGGCAGGGAGCTTTCTTT
>TRBJ2-3|TRBD2|many|TRBV28
CASFNGRGVDTQYF
TGTGCCAGCTTCAACGGGAGGGGGGTAGATACGCAGTATTTT
>TRBJ2-7|.|few|TRBV15
CATSRDGDSEQYF
TGTGCCACCAGCAGAGACGGTGATTCCGAGCAGTACTTC